A single T cell receptor (beta chain) is shown here with its context. Its antigen is currently unknown. The data were taken from a study of blood T cells in healthy people across ages. V was shortened by 5 bases and J by 1 base, with 11 bases between the two germline ends. There are 13 residues in the CDR3. The germline gives CDR1 DFQATT, CDR2 SNEGSKA (reference sequence). Primed by a sample-barcoded 5' primer and a J-beta primer mix, a second PCR proceeded for about 6 to 12 cycles. A minimum of 2.5 million CDR3-containing paired-end reads was obtained for each sample. TCRdb called the 5' RACE reads again in MiXCR, with one record for every CDR3 protein. This table holds hundreds of thousands of distinct CDR3 sequences, about 21% found once. Study results and limitations: Getting older went along with TCR beta diversity per million T cells dropping roughly linearly. A strong correlation was seen between TCR beta diversity and naive T cell percentage. Researchers deemed the diversity estimates from one million T cells underestimates.

This clonotype was obtained from a man between 70 and 80 years old in good health. The chain is built from TRBV20-1 and TRBJ1-1, with no clear D. Sequencing was performed on blood. The CDR3 coding sequence is TGCAGTGCTGATTCGACAAGGAACACTGAAGCTTTCTTT. Residues: CSADSTRNTEAFF.